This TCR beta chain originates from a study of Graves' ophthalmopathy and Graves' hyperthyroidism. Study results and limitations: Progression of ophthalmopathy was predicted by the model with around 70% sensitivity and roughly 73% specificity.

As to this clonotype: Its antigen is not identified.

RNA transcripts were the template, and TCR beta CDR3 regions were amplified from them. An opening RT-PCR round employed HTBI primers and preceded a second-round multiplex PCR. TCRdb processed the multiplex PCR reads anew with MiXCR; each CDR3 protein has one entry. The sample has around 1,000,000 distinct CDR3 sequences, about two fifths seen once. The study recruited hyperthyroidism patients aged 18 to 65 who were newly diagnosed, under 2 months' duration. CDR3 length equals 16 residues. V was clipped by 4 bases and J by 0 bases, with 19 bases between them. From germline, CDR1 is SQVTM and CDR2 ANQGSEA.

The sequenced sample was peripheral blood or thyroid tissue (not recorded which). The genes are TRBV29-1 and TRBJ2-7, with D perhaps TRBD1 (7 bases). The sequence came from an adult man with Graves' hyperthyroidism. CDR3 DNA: TGCAGCGTTGGGCGGGACAGATCGGGAAGCTCCTACGAGCAGTACTTC. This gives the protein CSVGRDRSGSSYEQYF.